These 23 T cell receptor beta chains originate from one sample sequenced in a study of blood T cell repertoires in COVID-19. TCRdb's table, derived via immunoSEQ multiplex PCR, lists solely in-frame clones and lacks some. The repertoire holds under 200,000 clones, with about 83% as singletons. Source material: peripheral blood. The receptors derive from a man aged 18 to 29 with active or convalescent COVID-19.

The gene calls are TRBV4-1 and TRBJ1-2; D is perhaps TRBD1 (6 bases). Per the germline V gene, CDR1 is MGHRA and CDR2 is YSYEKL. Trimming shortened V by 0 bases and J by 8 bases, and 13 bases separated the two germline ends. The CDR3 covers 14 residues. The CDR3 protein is CASSQDGTRLGYTF. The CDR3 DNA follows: TGCGCCAGCAGCCAAGATGGGACACGGCTGGGCTACACCTTC.

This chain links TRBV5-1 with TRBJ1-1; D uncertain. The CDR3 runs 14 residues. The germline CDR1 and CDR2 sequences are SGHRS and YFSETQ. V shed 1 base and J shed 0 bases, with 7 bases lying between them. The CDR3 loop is CASSLSTVNTEAFF. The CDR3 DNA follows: TGCGCCAGCAGCTTGTCTACAGTGAACACTGAAGCTTTCTTT.

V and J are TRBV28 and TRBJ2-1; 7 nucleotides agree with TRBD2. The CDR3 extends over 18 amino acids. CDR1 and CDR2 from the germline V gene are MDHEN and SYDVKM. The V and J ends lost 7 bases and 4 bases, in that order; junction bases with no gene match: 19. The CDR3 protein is CASTFPSFGGERYNEQFF. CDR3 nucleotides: TGTGCCAGCACCTTTCCATCTTTTGGGGGGGAGCGGTACAATGAGCAGTTCTTC.

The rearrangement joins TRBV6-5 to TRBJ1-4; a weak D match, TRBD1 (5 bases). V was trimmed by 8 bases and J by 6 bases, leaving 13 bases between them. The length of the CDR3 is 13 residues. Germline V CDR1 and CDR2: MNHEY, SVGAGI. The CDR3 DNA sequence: TGTGCCAGCCCTGGGGACTCGGATGAAAAACTGTTTTTT. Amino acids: CASPGDSDEKLFF.

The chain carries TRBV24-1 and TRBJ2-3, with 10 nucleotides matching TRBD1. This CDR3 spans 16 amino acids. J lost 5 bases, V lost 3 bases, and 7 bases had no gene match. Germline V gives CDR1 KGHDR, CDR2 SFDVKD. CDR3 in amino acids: CATSDPGQGVGDTQYF. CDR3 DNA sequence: TGTGCCACCAGTGATCCCGGACAGGGGGTCGGAGATACGCAGTATTTT.

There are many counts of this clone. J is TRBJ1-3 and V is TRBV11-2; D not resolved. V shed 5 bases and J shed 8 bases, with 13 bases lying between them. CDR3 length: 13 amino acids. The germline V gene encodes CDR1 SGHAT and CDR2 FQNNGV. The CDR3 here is CASSQAGLDTIYF. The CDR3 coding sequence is TGTGCCAGCAGCCAGGCCGGTTTGGACACCATATATTTT.

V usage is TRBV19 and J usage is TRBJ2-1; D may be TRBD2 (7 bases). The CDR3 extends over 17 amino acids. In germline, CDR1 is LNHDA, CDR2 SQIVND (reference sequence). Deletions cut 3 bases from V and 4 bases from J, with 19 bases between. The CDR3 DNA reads TGTGCCAGTAGTATCCGGGAACAGGAGGGGGGGTACAATGAGCAGTTCTTC. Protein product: CASSIREQEGGYNEQFF.

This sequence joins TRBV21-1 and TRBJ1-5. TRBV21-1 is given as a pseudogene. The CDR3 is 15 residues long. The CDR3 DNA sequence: TGTGCCAGCAGCTTAGCGGGACAGAGCAATCAGCCCCAGCATTTT. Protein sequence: CASSLAGQSNQPQHF.

The chain's CDR3 is CASSWWGDGYTF. The DNA for the CDR3 is TGTGCCAGTAGTTGGTGGGGAGACGGCTACACCTTC. The chain is built from TRBV19 and TRBJ1-2, with D hard to call. The CDR3 contains 12 residues. With 5 bases removed from V and 8 bases from J, the gap between germline ends came to 12 bases. CDR1 and CDR2 (germline): LNHDA, SQIVND (reference sequence).

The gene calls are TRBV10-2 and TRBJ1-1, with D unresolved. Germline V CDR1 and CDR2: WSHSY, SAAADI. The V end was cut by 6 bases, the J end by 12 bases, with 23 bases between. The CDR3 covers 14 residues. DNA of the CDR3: TGCGCCAGCAGAGATTGGCCAGCGAGCACTTTGCCTTTCTTT. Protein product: CASRDWPASTLPFF.

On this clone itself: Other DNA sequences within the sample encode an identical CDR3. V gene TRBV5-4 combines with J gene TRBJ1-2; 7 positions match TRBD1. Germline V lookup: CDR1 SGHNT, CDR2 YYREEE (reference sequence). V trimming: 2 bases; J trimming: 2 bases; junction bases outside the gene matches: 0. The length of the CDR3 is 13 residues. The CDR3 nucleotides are TGTGCCAGCAGCTTCAGGGGGAACTATGGCTACACCTTC. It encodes CASSFRGNYGYTF.

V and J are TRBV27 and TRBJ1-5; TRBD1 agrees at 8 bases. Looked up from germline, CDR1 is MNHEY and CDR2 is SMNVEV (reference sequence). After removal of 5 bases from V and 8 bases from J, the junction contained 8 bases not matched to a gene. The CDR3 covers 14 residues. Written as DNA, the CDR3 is TGTGCCAGCAGTCTCAGGGGGCGCGGTGAGCCCCAGCATTTT. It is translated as CASSLRGRGEPQHF.

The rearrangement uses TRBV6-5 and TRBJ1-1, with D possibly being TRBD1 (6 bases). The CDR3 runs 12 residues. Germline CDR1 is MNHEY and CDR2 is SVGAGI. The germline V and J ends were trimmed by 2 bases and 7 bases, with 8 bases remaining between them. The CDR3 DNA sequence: TGTGCCAGCAGTTACGCAGGGGATGAAGCTTTCTTT. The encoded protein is CASSYAGDEAFF.

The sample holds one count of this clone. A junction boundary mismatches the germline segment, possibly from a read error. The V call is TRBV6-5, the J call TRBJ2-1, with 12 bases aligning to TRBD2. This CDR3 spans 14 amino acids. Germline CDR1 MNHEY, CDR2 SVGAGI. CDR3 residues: CASRPRLAGERGIF. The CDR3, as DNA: TGTGCCAGCAGACCCAGACTAGCGGGAGAGCGGGGGATCTTC.

CDR3 loop: CASMEGSYEQYV. CDR3 DNA: TGTGCCAGTATGGAGGGATCTTACGAGCAGTACGTC. This chain uses TRBV19 with TRBJ2-7, with D maybe TRBD2 (6 bases). Trimming took 7 bases from V and 4 from J, leaving 11 bases between them. The germline CDR1 and CDR2 sequences are LNHDA and SQIVND (reference sequence). This CDR3 is 12 amino acids long.

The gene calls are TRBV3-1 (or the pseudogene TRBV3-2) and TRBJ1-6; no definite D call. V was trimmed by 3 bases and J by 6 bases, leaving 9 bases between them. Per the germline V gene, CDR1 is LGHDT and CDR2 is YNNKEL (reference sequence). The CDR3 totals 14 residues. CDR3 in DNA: TGTGCCAGCAGCCAGAGTACAGCTAATTCACCCCTCCACTTT. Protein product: CASSQSTANSPLHF.

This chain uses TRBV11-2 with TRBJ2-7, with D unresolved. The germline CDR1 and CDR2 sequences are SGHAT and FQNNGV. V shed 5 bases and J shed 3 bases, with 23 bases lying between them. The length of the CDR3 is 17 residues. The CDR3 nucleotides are TGTGCCAGCAGCCCCAATTTGCCAGTCTTAGGAGACTACGAGCAGTACGTC. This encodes CASSPNLPVLGDYEQYV.

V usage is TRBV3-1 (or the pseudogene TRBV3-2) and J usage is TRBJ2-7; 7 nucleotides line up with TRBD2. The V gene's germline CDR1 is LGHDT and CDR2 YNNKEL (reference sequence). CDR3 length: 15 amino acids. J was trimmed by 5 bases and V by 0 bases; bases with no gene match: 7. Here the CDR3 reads CASSQDGAGANEQYF. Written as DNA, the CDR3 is TGTGCCAGCAGCCAAGATGGGGCGGGAGCTAACGAGCAGTACTTC.

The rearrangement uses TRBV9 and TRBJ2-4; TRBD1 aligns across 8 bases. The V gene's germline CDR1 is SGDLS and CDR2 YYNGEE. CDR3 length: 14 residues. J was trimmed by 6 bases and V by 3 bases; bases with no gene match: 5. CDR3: CASSAGTGPNIQYF. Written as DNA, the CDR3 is TGTGCCAGCAGCGCTGGGACAGGCCCAAACATTCAGTACTTC.

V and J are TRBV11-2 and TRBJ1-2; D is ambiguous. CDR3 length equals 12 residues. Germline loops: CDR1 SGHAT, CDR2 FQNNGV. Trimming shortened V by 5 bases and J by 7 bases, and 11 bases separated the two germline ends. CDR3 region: CASSVGMVGYTF. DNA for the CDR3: TGTGCCAGCAGCGTCGGGATGGTTGGCTACACCTTC. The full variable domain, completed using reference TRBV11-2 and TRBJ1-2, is EAGVAQSPRYKIIEKRQSVAFWCNPISGHATLYWYQQILGQGPKLLIQFQNNGVVDDSQLPKDRFSAERLKGVDSTLKIQPAKLEDSAVYLCASSVGMVGYTFGSGTRLTVV.

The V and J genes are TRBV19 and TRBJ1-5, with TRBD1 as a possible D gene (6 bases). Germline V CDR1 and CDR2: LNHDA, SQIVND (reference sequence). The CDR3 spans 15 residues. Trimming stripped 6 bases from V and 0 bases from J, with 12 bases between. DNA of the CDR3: TGTGCCAGTAGGGTGGGGGGGGCTAGCAATCAGCCCCAGCATTTT. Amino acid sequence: CASRVGGASNQPQHF.

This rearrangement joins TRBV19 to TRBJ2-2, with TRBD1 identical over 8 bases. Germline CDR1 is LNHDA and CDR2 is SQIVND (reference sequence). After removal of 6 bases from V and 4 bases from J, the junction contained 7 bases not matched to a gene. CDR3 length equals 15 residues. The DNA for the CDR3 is TGTGCCAGTAGGGGCAGGGGGCGACCCACCGGGGAGCTGTTTTTT. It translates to CASRGRGRPTGELFF.

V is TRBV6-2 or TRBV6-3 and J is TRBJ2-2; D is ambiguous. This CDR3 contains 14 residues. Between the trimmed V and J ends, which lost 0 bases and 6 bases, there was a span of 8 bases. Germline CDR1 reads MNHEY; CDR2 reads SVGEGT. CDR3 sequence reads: CASSYSIVPGELFF. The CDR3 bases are TGTGCCAGCAGTTACTCGATAGTGCCCGGGGAGCTGTTTTTT.